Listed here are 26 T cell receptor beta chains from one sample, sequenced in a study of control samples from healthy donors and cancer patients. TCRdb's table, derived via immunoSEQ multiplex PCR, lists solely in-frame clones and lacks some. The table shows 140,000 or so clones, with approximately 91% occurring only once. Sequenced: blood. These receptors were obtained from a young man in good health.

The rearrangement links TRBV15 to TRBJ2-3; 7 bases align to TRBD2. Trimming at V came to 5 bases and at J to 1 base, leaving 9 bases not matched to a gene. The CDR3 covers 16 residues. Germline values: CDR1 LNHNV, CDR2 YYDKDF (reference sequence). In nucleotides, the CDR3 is TGTGCCACCAGCGAGGGGAGGGGCTGGGGCACAGATACGCAGTATTTT. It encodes CATSEGRGWGTDTQYF.

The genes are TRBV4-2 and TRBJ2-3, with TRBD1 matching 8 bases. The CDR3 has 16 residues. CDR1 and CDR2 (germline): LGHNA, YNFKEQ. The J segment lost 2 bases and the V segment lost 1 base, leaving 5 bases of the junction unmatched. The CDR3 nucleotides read TGTGCCAGCAGCCAAGTTGGACAGGGAGCCACAGATACGCAGTATTTT. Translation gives CASSQVGQGATDTQYF.

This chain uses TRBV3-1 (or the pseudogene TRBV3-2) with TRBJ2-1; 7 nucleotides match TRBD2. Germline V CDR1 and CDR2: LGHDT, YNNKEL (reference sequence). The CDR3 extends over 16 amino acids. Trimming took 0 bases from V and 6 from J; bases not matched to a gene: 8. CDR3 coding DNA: TGTGCCAGCAGCCAAGAAAGGGGACTACCAGCCAATGAGCAGTTCTTC. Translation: CASSQERGLPANEQFF.

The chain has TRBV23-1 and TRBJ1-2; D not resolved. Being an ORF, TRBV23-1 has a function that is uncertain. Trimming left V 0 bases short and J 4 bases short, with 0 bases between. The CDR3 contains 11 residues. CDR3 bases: TGCGCCAGCAGTCAATCCTATGGCTACACCTTC. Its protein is CASSQSYGYTF.

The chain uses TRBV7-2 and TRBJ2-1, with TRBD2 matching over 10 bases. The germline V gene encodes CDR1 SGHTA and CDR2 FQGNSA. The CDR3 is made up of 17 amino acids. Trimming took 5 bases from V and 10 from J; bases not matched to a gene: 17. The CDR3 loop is CASSLETESGGALEQFF. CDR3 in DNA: TGTGCCAGCAGCCTCGAAACCGAAAGCGGGGGGGCTTTAGAGCAGTTCTTC.

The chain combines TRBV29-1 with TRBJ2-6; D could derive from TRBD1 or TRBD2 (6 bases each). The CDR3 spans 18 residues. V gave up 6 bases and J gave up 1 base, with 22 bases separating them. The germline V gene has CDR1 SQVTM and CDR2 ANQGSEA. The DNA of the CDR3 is TGCAGCGTCGAAATGGGGGGCCTGGATTTTTCTGGGGCCAACGTCCTGACTTTC. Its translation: CSVEMGGLDFSGANVLTF.

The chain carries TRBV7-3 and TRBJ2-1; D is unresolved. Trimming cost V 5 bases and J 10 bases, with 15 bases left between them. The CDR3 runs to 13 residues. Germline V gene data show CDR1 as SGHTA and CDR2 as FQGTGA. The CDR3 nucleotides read TGTGCCAGCAGCAAGGGTCATCCTTCGGAGCAGTTCTTC. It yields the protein CASSKGHPSEQFF.

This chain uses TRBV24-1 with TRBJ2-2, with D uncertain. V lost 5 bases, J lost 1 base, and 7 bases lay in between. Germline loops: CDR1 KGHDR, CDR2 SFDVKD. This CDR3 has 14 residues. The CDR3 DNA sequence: TGTGCCACCAGTGGGGCAGGGAACACCGGGGAGCTGTTTTTT. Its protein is CATSGAGNTGELFF.

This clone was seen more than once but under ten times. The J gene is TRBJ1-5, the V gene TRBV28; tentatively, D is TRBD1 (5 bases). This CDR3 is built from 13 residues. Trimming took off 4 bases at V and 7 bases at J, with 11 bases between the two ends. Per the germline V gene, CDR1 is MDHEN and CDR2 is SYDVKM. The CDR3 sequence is CASSSRVLQPQHF. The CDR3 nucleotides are TGTGCCAGCAGTTCCAGGGTTTTGCAGCCCCAGCATTTT.

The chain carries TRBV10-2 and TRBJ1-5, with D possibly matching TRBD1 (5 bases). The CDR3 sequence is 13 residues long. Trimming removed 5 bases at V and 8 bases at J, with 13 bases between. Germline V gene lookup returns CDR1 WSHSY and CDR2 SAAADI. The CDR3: CASSPRVQEPQHF. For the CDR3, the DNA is TGCGCCAGCAGTCCCAGGGTACAGGAGCCCCAGCATTTT.

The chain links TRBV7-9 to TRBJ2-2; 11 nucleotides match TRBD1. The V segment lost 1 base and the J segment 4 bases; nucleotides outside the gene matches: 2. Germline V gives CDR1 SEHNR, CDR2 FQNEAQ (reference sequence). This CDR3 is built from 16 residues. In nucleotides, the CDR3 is TGTGCCAGCAGCTTAGTGGGACAGGGGGTCACCGGGGAGCTGTTTTTT. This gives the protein CASSLVGQGVTGELFF.

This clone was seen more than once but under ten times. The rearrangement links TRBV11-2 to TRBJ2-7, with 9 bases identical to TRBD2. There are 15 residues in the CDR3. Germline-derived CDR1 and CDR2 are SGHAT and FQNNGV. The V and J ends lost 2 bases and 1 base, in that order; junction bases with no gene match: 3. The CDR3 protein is CASSLTSGPSYEQYF. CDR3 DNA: TGTGCCAGCAGCTTAACTAGCGGGCCTTCCTACGAGCAGTACTTC.

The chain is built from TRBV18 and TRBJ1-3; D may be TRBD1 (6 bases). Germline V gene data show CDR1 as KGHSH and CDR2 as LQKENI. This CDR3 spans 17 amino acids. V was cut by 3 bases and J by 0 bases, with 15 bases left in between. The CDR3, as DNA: TGTGCCAGCTCACCGAGGGGGGGACCCATCTCTGGAAACACCATATATTTT. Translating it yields CASSPRGGPISGNTIYF. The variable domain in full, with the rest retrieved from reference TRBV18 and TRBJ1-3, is NAGVMQNPRHLVRRRGQEARLRCSPMKGHSHVYWYRQLPEEGLKFMVYLQKENIIDESGMPKERFSAEFPKEGPSILRIQQVVRGDSAAYFCASSPRGGPISGNTIYFGEGSWLTVV.

The CDR3 spells CASSEANSLVAGGEQYF. CDR3 DNA: TGTGCCAGCAGTGAAGCCAACAGCCTAGTGGCCGGGGGGGAGCAGTACTTC. The chain joins TRBV6-1 to TRBJ2-7, with 7 bases matching TRBD2. Germline V lookup: CDR1 MNHNS, CDR2 SASEGT. V lost 0 bases to trimming and J lost 7 bases; unmatched junction nucleotides: 15. This CDR3 is built from 17 residues.

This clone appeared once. CDR3 sequence: CASSSEVGTGPEKLFF. Here the CDR3 DNA reads TGTGCCAGTAGTTCCGAGGTGGGGACAGGGCCTGAAAAACTGTTTTTT. This chain connects TRBV19 to TRBJ1-4; the match to TRBD1 covers 9 bases. Looked up from germline, CDR1 is LNHDA and CDR2 is SQIVND (reference sequence). CDR3 size: 16 residues. V trimming: 5 bases; J trimming: 7 bases; junction bases outside the gene matches: 11. Full variable domain (rest looked up from reference TRBV19 and TRBJ1-4): DGGITQSPKYLFRKEGQNVTLSCEQNLNHDAMYWYRQDPGQGLRLIYYSQIVNDFQKGDIAEGYSVSREKKESFPLTVTSAQKNPTAFYLCASSSEVGTGPEKLFFGSGTQLSVL.

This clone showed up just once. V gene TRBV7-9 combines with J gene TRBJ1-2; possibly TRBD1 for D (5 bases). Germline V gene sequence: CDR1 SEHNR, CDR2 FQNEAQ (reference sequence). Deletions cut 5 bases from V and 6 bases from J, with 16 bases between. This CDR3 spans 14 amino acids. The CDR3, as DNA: TGTGCCAGCAGCCTCGACAGCCACAGCAATGGCTACACCTTC. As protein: CASSLDSHSNGYTF.

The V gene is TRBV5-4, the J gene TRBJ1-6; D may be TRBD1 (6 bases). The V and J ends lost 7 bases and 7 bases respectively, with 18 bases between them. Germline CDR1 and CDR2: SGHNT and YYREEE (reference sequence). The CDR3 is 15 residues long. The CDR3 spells CASSSWGGRNSPLHF. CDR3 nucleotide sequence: TGTGCCAGCTCCTCATGGGGGGGGCGGAATTCACCCCTCCACTTT.

The CDR3 sequence: CAWSTPSTGYTF. The CDR3, as DNA: TGTGCCTGGAGTACACCGTCTACTGGCTACACCTTC. The V and J genes are TRBV30 and TRBJ1-2; no definite D call. Germline assignment: CDR1 GTSNPN and CDR2 SVGIG (reference sequence). V lost 2 bases and J 7 bases, leaving 11 bases between the germline ends. The CDR3 is 12 residues long.

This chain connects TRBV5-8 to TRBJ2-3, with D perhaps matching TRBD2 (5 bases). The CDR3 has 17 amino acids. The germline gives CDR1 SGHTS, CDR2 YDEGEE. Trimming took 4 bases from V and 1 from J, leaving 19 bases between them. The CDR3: CASSPRTVLVGTDTQYF. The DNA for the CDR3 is TGTGCCAGCAGCCCCCGGACGGTACTAGTGGGCACAGATACGCAGTATTTT.

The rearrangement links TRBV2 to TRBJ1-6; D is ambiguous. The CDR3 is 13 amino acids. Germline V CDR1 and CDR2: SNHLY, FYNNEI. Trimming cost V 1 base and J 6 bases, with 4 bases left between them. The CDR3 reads CASSEDSNSPLHF. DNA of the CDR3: TGTGCCAGCAGTGAAGACAGTAATTCACCCCTCCACTTT.

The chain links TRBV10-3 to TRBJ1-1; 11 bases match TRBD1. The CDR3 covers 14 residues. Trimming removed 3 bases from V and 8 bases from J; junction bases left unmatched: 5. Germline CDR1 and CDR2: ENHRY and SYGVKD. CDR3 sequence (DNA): TGTGCCATCAGTGATGTGGGGACAGGGGGAGAAGCTTTCTTT. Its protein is CAISDVGTGGEAFF.

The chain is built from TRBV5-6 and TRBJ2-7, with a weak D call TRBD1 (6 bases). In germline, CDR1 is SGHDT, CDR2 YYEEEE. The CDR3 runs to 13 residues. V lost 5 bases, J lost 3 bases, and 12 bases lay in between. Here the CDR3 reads CASRGDTGYEQYF. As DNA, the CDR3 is TGTGCCAGCAGGGGGGACACCGGCTACGAGCAGTACTTC. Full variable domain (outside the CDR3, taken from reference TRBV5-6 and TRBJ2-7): DAGVTQSPTHLIKTRGQQVTLRCSPKSGHDTVSWYQQALGQGPQFIFQYYEEEERQRGNFPDRFSGHQFPNYSSELNVNALLLGDSALYLCASRGDTGYEQYFGPGTRLTVT.

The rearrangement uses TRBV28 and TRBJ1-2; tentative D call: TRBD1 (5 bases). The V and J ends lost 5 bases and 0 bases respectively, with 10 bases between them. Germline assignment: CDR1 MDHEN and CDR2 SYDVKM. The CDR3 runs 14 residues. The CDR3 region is CASSRGGANYGYTF. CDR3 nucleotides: TGTGCCAGCAGTCGTGGGGGAGCTAACTATGGCTACACCTTC.

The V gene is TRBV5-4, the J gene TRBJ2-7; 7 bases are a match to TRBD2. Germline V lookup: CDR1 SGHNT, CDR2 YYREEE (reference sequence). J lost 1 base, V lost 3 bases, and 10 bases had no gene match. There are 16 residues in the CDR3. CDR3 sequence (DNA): TGTGCCAGCAGCTGGATGGGTAGCGGGCAGTCCTACGAGCAGTACTTC. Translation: CASSWMGSGQSYEQYF.

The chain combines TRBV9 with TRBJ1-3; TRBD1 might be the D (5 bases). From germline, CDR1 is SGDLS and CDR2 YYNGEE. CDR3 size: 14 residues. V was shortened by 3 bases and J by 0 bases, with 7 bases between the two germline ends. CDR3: CASSEGISGNTIYF. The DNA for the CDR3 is TGTGCCAGCAGCGAGGGGATCTCTGGAAACACCATATATTTT.

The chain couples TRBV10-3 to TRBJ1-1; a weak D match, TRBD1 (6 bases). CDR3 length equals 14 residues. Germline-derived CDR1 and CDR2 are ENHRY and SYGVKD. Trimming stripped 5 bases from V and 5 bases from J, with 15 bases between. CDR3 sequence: CAISPQGSRTEAFF. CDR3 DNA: TGTGCCATCAGTCCCCAGGGGTCGAGGACTGAAGCTTTCTTT.